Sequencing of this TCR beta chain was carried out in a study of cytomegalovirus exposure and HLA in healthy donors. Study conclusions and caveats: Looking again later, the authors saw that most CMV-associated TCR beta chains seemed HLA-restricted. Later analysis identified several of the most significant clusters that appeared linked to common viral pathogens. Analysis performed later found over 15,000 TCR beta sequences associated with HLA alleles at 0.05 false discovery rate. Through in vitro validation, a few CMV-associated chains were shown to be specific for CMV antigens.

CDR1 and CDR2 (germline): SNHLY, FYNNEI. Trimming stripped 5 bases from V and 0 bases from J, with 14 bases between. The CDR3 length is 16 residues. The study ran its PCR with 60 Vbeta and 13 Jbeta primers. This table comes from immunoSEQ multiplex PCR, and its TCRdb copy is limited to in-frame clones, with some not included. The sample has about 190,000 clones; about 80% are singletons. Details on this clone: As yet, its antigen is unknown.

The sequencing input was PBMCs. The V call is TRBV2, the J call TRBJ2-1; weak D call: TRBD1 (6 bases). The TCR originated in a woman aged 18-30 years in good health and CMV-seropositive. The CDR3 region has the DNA TGTGCCAGCAGTTCTCCGGGACAAAGCTCCTACAATGAGCAGTTCTTC. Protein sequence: CASSSPGQSSYNEQFF.